The T cell receptor beta chain under discussion was sequenced for a study of T cells after posttransplantation cyclophosphamide. Study conclusions and caveats: Tissue-infiltrating T cells from skin or gut overlapped little with blood T cells. Later post-transplant blood repertoires were often dominated by donor CD8+ memory clones. TRB clonality was highly associated with recipient CMV seropositivity and reactivation.

Peripheral blood was collected from the related graft donor on the marrow donation day. Germline CDR1 is SGDLS and CDR2 is YYNGEE. This CDR3 has 15 residues. Trimming at V came to 3 bases and at J to 4 bases, leaving 6 bases not matched to a gene. This clone was detected many times. What it recognizes is unknown. Generated by immunoSEQ multiplex PCR, the TCRdb table keeps only in-frame clones and is missing some. The repertoire shows 45,000 to 55,000 clones, none seen only once; the top ten take roughly 2%. The sequencing sample was made of PBMCs. The chain couples TRBV9 to TRBJ2-2; 7 bases align to TRBD2. The TCR was taken from a middle-aged man in good health, CMV-negative, and a related stem cell transplant donor. The CDR3 bases are TGTGCCAGCAGCGGCCACGGGGGGAGCACCGGGGAGCTGTTTTTT. Its protein product is CASSGHGGSTGELFF.